The next 3 T cell receptor beta chains were all read from a single sample in a study of beta chain features in type 1 diabetes. Sequencing targeted expressed TCRB transcripts, as all isolated RNA had been reverse transcribed. The data were produced by immunoSEQ multiplex PCR, yet TCRdb's version contains in-frame clones alone and is incomplete. The sample consists of approximately 470,000 clones, 30% of them appearing once. The specimen was naive CD4+ T cells from blood. These receptor sequences come from a man aged 18-30 years in good health.

This clone was picked up a small number of times. The rearrangement links TRBV25-1 to TRBJ2-1; TRBD2 might be the D (5 bases). V lost 4 bases to trimming and J lost 3 bases, with 13 bases between them. The CDR3 runs 15 residues. Germline values: CDR1 MGHDK, CDR2 SYGVNS. The CDR3 nucleotides read TGTGCCAGCAGTGGTTACGGAGGCATCTACAATGAGCAGTTCTTC. Translated: CASSGYGGIYNEQFF.

V usage is TRBV6-5 and J usage is TRBJ2-3, with 8 bases aligning to TRBD1. Losses at the gene ends were 6 bases for V and 1 base for J; bases not matched to a gene: 3. CDR1 is MNHEY, CDR2 SVGAGI, per germline. The CDR3 has 14 residues. The CDR3 spells CASRADRGTDTQYF. Here the CDR3 DNA reads TGTGCCAGCAGGGCGGACAGGGGCACAGATACGCAGTATTTT.

This clone turned up a few times. The chain links TRBV9 to TRBJ2-7; D unresolved. Germline V gene lookup returns CDR1 SGDLS and CDR2 YYNGEE. CDR3 length equals 14 residues. V was shortened by 0 bases and J by 4 bases, with 11 bases between the two germline ends. The CDR3 nucleotides are TGTGCCAGCAGCGTAGAAGAGAGAGCTTACGAGCAGTACTTC. Its translation: CASSVEERAYEQYF.